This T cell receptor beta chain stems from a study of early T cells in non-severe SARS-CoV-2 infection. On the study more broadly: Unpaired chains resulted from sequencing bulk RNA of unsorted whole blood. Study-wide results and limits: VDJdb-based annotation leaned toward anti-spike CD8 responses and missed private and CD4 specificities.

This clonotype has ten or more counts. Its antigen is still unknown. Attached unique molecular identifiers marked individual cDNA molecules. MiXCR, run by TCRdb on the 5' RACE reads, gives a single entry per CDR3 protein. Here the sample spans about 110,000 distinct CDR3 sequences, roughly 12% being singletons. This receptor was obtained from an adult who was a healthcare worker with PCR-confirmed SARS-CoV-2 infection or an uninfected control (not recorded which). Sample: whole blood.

The CDR3 region is CASSPNSGGSHNEQFF. DNA of the CDR3: TGTGCCAGCAGCCCCAACTCGGGGGGCTCTCACAATGAGCAGTTCTTC. V gene TRBV7-3 combines with J gene TRBJ2-1, with D tentatively TRBD2 (7 bases). This CDR3 has 16 residues. V was pared by 5 bases and J by 5 bases, with 19 bases between. Germline loops: CDR1 SGHTA, CDR2 FQGTGA.